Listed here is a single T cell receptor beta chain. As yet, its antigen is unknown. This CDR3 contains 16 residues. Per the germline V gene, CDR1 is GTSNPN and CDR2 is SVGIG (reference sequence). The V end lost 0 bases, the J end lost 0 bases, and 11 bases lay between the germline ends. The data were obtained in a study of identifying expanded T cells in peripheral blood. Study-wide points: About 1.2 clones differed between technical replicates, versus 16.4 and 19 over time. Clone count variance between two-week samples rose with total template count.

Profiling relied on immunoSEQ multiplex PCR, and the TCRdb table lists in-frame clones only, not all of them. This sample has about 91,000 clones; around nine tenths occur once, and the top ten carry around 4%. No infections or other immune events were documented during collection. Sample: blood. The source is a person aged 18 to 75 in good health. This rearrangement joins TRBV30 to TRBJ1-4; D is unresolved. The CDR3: CAWSVEQLATNEKLFF. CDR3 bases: TGTGCCTGGAGTGTGGAACAGTTAGCAACTAATGAAAAACTGTTTTTT. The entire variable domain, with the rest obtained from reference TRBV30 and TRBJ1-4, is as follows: SQTIHQWPATLVQPVGSPLSLECTVEGTSNPNLYWYRQAAGRGLQLLFYSVGIGQISSEVPQNLSASRPQDRQFILSSKKLLLSDSGFYLCAWSVEQLATNEKLFFGSGTQLSVL.